This entry concerns a single T cell receptor (beta chain). Antigen: not known. PCR amplification relied on 60 Vbeta primers (plus 13 Jbeta primers). Profiling relied on immunoSEQ multiplex PCR, and the TCRdb table lists in-frame clones only, not all of them. This table has some 96,000 clones, around 82% appearing once. From germline, CDR1 is SQVTM and CDR2 ANQGSEA. The V and J ends lost 6 bases and 4 bases, in that order; junction bases with no gene match: 15. The CDR3 covers 16 residues. This record comes from a study of cytomegalovirus exposure and HLA in healthy donors. Findings and caveats of the study: Later genetic work tied a missense DCLRE1C variant to beta-chain V and J trimming.

The sequenced sample consisted of PBMCs. The sequence derives from a woman aged 55-70 years in good health and CMV-seronegative. The chain combines TRBV29-1 with TRBJ2-1; 7 nucleotides align to TRBD1. CDR3 loop: CSVGPGTVREYNEQFF. CDR3 nucleotides: TGCAGCGTCGGACCCGGGACAGTGAGAGAATACAATGAGCAGTTCTTC.